This TCR beta chain was captured by sequencing in a study of beta chain features in type 1 diabetes. Study outcomes and limitations: Type 1 diabetes patients had fewer VDJ junction insertions and more deletions. All four CD4+ subsets of Type 1 diabetes patients contained TCRB CDR3s that were moderately but significantly shorter.

The sequenced template was cDNA made from the entire isolated RNA. This table comes from immunoSEQ multiplex PCR, and its TCRdb copy is limited to in-frame clones, with some not included. The sample has 640,000 or so clones; roughly 13% are singletons. The V and J ends lost 0 bases and 7 bases respectively, with 7 bases between them. In germline, CDR1 is GTSNPN, CDR2 SVGIG (reference sequence). The CDR3 runs 12 residues. In this sample, this clone turned up a few times. Its cognate antigen is unknown. Distinct nucleotide sequences in the sample also encode this CDR3. What was sequenced was naive CD4+ T cells from blood. This receptor was identified in a man younger than 35 with type 1 diabetes. V is TRBV30 and J is TRBJ1-5; D remains ambiguous. The DNA of the CDR3 is TGTGCCTGGAGTGTACGAGGACAGCCCCAGCATTTT. Amino acid sequence: CAWSVRGQPQHF.